The clone carrying this T cell receptor (beta chain) came up many times. No antigen is known for it. Every patient was untreated before thyroid surgery. The sample is drawn from a study of metastatic and nonmetastatic thyroid tumors. Study outcomes and limitations: TCR beta diversity was reportedly significantly higher in malignant thyroid tumors than benign nodules, in blood and tumor.

Germline V gives CDR1 SGHAT, CDR2 FQNNGV. Trimming took 0 bases from V and 1 from J, leaving 12 bases between them. CDR3 size: 16 residues. From the PCR reads, TCRdb re-called clones with MiXCR. This table holds 20,000 or so clones, around 10% found once. This clonotype was sampled from a female donor with papillary thyroid cancer or a benign thyroid nodule (not recorded which). Some clones in this sample may be carry-over from other donors' samples. The chain has TRBV11-2 and TRBJ1-1; no clear D. What was sequenced was blood. The chain's CDR3 is CASSLDVDSWNTEAFF. DNA for the CDR3: TGTGCCAGCAGCTTAGATGTAGACTCCTGGAACACTGAAGCTTTCTTT.